The 17 T cell receptor beta chains below all came from one sample that was sequenced in a study of blood T cell repertoires in COVID-19. Clones were read by immunoSEQ multiplex PCR, and TCRdb kept only the in-frame ones, dropping some. This table holds around 230,000 clones, 75% to 85% found once. Sequencing was performed on PBMCs or T cells enriched from blood (not recorded which). These receptors came from a man aged 35 to 55 who had recovered from COVID-19.

This chain links TRBV2 with TRBJ1-6; a possible D gene is TRBD1 (6 bases). Germline CDR1 SNHLY, CDR2 FYNNEI. CDR3 length: 16 amino acids. The V and J ends lost 4 bases and 0 bases respectively, with 10 bases between them. CDR3 DNA: TGTGCCAGCAGTGGACAGGAAAGCTCCTATAATTCACCCCTCCACTTT. This translates into CASSGQESSYNSPLHF.

This clone was seen more than once but under ten times. This chain links TRBV7-9 with TRBJ2-2, with D possibly matching TRBD2 (6 bases). The CDR3 length is 15 residues. With 9 bases removed from V and 4 bases from J, the gap between germline ends came to 18 bases. Germline V CDR1 and CDR2: SEHNR, FQNEAQ (reference sequence). In DNA form, the CDR3 reads TGTGCCAGTTCCGGTTCGGGGGTATTCACCGGGGAGCTGTTTTTT. As protein: CASSGSGVFTGELFF. Full variable domain (outside the CDR3, taken from reference TRBV7-9 and TRBJ2-2): DTGVSQNPRHKITKRGQNVTFRCDPISEHNRLYWYRQTLGQGPEFLTYFQNEAQLEKSRLLSDRFSAERPKGSFSTLEIQRTEQGDSAMYLCASSGSGVFTGELFFGEGSRLTVL.

This clone was counted many times. The chain links TRBV12-5 to TRBJ1-5, with D possibly TRBD1 on 6 matching bases. CDR1 and CDR2 from the germline V gene are LGHNT and FRNRAP. This CDR3 is built from 14 residues. Trimming removed 0 bases from V and 11 bases from J, with 14 bases in between. Written as DNA, the CDR3 is TGTGCTAGTGGTTTGGTACCTGGGGGCCATGCCCAGCATTTT. Translated, it gives CASGLVPGGHAQHF.

V is TRBV11-2 and J is TRBJ2-1; 15 bases agree with TRBD2. CDR1 is SGHAT, CDR2 FQNNGV, per germline. CDR3 size: 16 residues. J gave up 7 bases and V 5 bases, and 6 bases lay outside the gene matches. The CDR3 protein is CASSPRTSGGANEQFF. The CDR3 DNA follows: TGTGCCAGCAGCCCGCGGACTAGCGGGGGGGCAAATGAGCAGTTCTTC.

CDR3 protein: CASSHVPGQGNHEQYF. CDR3 nucleotide sequence: TGTGCCAGCAGTCACGTACCGGGACAGGGTAACCACGAGCAGTACTTC. The chain couples TRBV27 to TRBJ2-7, with 9 nucleotides matching TRBD1. The CDR3 length is 16 residues. Germline CDR1 and CDR2: MNHEY and SMNVEV (reference sequence). V shed 5 bases, J shed 5 bases, and the junction held 13 bases outside the gene matches.

The CDR3 spells CASSLTTGGVGYTF. The CDR3, as DNA: TGTGCCAGCAGCCTAACCACAGGGGGCGTGGGCTACACCTTC. V and J are TRBV7-2 and TRBJ1-2; 9 positions match TRBD1. Trimming at V came to 5 bases and at J to 8 bases, leaving 9 bases not matched to a gene. The CDR3 has 14 residues. Germline V CDR1 and CDR2: SGHTA, FQGNSA.

This clone was found a few times. V usage is TRBV6-5 and J usage is TRBJ1-1, with D tentatively TRBD1 (5 bases). This CDR3 comprises 13 residues. CDR1 MNHEY and CDR2 SVGAGI come from the germline V gene. V was shortened by 6 bases and J by 7 bases, with 15 bases between the two germline ends. CDR3 DNA: TGTGCCAGCAGACCCACGGGGGTGGGTGAAGCTTTCTTT. This encodes CASRPTGVGEAFF.

V is TRBV6-5 and J is TRBJ1-3, with 7 nucleotides matching TRBD1. The CDR3 runs to 15 residues. Per germline, CDR1 MNHEY and CDR2 SVGAGI. V gave up 9 bases and J gave up 2 bases; unmatched junction bases: 10. The CDR3 DNA follows: TGTGCCAGTCGAGCACAGGGGAGTGCTGGAAACACCATATATTTT. Translating gives CASRAQGSAGNTIYF.

This rearrangement joins TRBV6-5 to TRBJ2-5; 11 bases fit TRBD2. Trimming at V came to 2 bases and at J to 5 bases, leaving 4 bases not matched to a gene. CDR3 length: 15 amino acids. Per germline, CDR1 MNHEY and CDR2 SVGAGI. The CDR3 sequence: CASSYTSGSGETQYF. The CDR3 region has the DNA TGTGCCAGCAGTTACACTAGCGGGAGCGGCGAGACCCAGTACTTC.

The V gene is TRBV5-1, the J gene TRBJ2-1, with 11 bases matching TRBD2. CDR3 length equals 17 residues. CDR1 is SGHRS, CDR2 YFSETQ, per germline. V lost 0 bases to trimming and J lost 2 bases; unmatched junction nucleotides: 4. CDR3 protein: CASSLATGLAAYNEQFF. DNA of the CDR3: TGCGCCAGCAGCTTGGCCACGGGACTAGCGGCCTACAATGAGCAGTTCTTC.

The CDR3 nucleotides read TGTGCCAGCAGTTTACTTCTCCGGGGTGAAGCTTTCTTT. Its protein product is CASSLLLRGEAFF. The chain joins TRBV12-3 or TRBV12-4 to TRBJ1-1; D remains unclear. Trimming took 2 bases from V and 7 from J, leaving 11 bases between them. This CDR3 is built from 13 residues.

The rearrangement uses TRBV5-1 and TRBJ1-4, with D perhaps TRBD1 (5 bases). The germline V gene has CDR1 SGHRS and CDR2 YFSETQ. The CDR3 is made up of 15 amino acids. The germline V and J ends were trimmed by 4 bases and 3 bases, with 13 bases remaining between them. CDR3 DNA sequence: TGCGCCAGCAGCCCAGCAGGGTCACCTAATGAAAAACTGTTTTTT. This encodes CASSPAGSPNEKLFF.

The chain joins TRBV19 to TRBJ2-1; tentative D call: TRBD2 (5 bases). This CDR3 has 17 residues. V lost 6 bases and J 1 base, leaving 19 bases between the germline ends. CDR1 and CDR2 from the germline V gene are LNHDA and SQIVND (reference sequence). CDR3 nucleotide sequence: TGTGCCAGTAGCAGGAGCGGAGGAGGAAGGTCCTACAATGAGCAGTTCTTC. Translating it yields CASSRSGGGRSYNEQFF.

This clone has at least ten counts. The gene calls are TRBV3-1 (or the pseudogene TRBV3-2) and TRBJ2-3; a weak D match, TRBD2 (5 bases). The CDR3 extends over 13 amino acids. Per germline, CDR1 LGHDT and CDR2 YNNKEL (reference sequence). Trimming cost V 4 bases and J 5 bases, with 10 bases left between them. The CDR3 loop is CASSPGGLDTQYF. The CDR3 bases are TGTGCCAGCAGCCCCGGCGGGTTAGATACGCAGTATTTT.

The chain couples TRBV2 to TRBJ2-2; 8 nucleotides align to TRBD2. Germline loops: CDR1 SNHLY, CDR2 FYNNEI. The V and J ends lost 8 bases and 4 bases, in that order; junction bases with no gene match: 18. CDR3 length: 18 amino acids. In nucleotides, the CDR3 is TGTGCCAGCCGCAAAAATGGGGGGACTAGAAGGGGCACCGGGGAGCTGTTTTTT. This sequence encodes CASRKNGGTRRGTGELFF.

The chain links TRBV7-9 to TRBJ1-2; D gene unclear. Trimming removed 2 bases at V and 8 bases at J, with 15 bases between. Germline V gene lookup returns CDR1 SEHNR and CDR2 FQNEAQ (reference sequence). The CDR3 covers 14 residues. The CDR3 sequence is CASSLSTPVKGYTF. The CDR3 DNA is TGTGCCAGCAGCTTAAGTACCCCAGTTAAAGGCTACACCTTC. Drawing the rest from reference TRBV7-9 and TRBJ1-2, the complete variable domain is DTGVSQNPRHKITKRGQNVTFRCDPISEHNRLYWYRQTLGQGPEFLTYFQNEAQLEKSRLLSDRFSAERPKGSFSTLEIQRTEQGDSAMYLCASSLSTPVKGYTFGSGTRLTVV.

V and J are TRBV1 and TRBJ2-3; the DNA was not used to check the table's D call, TRBD2. TRBV1 is classified as a pseudogene. This CDR3 is 18 amino acids long. The CDR3 nucleotides are TGCACCAGCAGCCAAAAAACGCGGGGACTTACCTCTGGAGATACGCAGTATTTT. Protein sequence: CTSSQKTRGLTSGDTQYF.